These T cell receptor beta chains were read from a single sample in a study of shared clonotypes between healthy human individuals. Profiling relied on immunoSEQ multiplex PCR, and the TCRdb table lists in-frame clones only, not all of them. The sample shows about 2 million clones, approximately 94% of them seen only once. Source material: naive CD8+ T cells sorted from blood. The receptors originated from a man aged 18 to 30 in good health. The CDR3 runs from the conserved cysteine through the conserved F or W. A D gene is named only where the DNA matches it firmly. The listing skips clone size in some rows; elsewhere it reads once, few, many or a size class.

j_call | clone_size | v_call | d_call | cdr3_aa | cdr3_nt
TRBJ1-4 | - | TRBV27 | - | CASSGQIYEKLFF | TGTGCCAGCAGCGGACAGATATATGAAAAACTGTTTTTT
TRBJ2-7 | - | TRBV27 | - | CASSLSSRFFYEQYF | TGTGCCAGCAGTTTATCGTCCAGGTTCTTCTACGAGCAGTACTTC
TRBJ1-1 | once | TRBV4-1 | - | CASSGGSAEAFF | TGCGCCAGCAGCGGTGGGAGCGCTGAAGCTTTCTTT
TRBJ2-7 | - | TRBV5-1 | - | CASSLRSGEAHEQYF | TGCGCCAGCAGCTTGAGGTCAGGGGAGGCACACGAGCAGTACTTC
TRBJ1-2 | - | TRBV25-1 | TRBD1 | CAHQGGDGYTF | TGTGCCCACCAGGGGGGGGATGGCTACACCTTC
TRBJ2-1 | - | TRBV11-2 | TRBD2 | CASSLNYAGEGSYNEQFF | TGTGCCAGCAGCTTAAATTATGCGGGAGAAGGCTCCTACAATGAGCAGTTCTTC
TRBJ1-5 | once | TRBV19 | - | CASSIDQEQPQHF | TGTGCCAGTAGTATAGATCAGGAGCAGCCCCAGCATTTT
TRBJ2-1 | - | TRBV27 | - | CASSLSGNNEQFF | TGTGCCAGCAGTTTATCGGGCAACAATGAGCAGTTCTTC
TRBJ2-3 | - | TRBV4-3 | TRBD2 | CASSQLTSGTDTQYF | TGCGCCAGCAGCCAATTAACTAGCGGCACAGATACGCAGTATTTT
TRBJ2-7 | - | TRBV10-3 | TRBD1 | CAISETGGGHEQYF | TGTGCCATCAGTGAGACAGGGGGCGGCCACGAGCAGTACTTC
TRBJ2-7 | - | TRBV6-1 | - | CASSVYSLFYEQYF | TGTGCCAGCAGTGTTTACAGCTTATTCTACGAGCAGTACTTC
TRBJ2-7 | - | TRBV7-6 | TRBD1 | CASSWGQGSSYEQYF | TGTGCCAGCAGCTGGGGACAGGGGAGCTCCTACGAGCAGTACTTC
TRBJ2-7 | - | TRBV27 | - | CASSFTGRHEQYF | TGTGCCAGCAGTTTTACAGGGCGCCACGAGCAGTACTTC
TRBJ2-2 | - | TRBV9 | TRBD2 | CASSLLAGRGTGELFF | TGTGCCAGCAGCCTACTAGCGGGACGGGGCACCGGGGAGCTGTTTTTT
TRBJ1-1 | - | TRBV14 | - | CASSQEVGNTEAFF | TGTGCCAGCAGCCAAGAGGTCGGGAACACTGAAGCTTTCTTT
TRBJ1-1 | - | TRBV10-2 | - | CACIGRGTEAFF | TGCGCCTGTATCGGGAGGGGGACTGAAGCTTTCTTT
TRBJ2-7 | once | TRBV5-8 | - | CASSLGGRGLTYEQYF | TGTGCCAGCAGCTTGGGCGGTCGAGGATTGACCTACGAGCAGTACTTC
TRBJ2-3 | once | TRBV5-4 | TRBD1 | CASIGQGTDTQYF | TGTGCCAGCATTGGACAGGGCACAGATACGCAGTATTTT
TRBJ2-1 | - | TRBV7-9 | - | CASREGATSAHNEQFF | TGTGCCAGCAGAGAGGGGGCGACTAGCGCCCACAATGAGCAGTTCTTC
TRBJ2-2 | - | TRBV19 | - | CASKVYQGNTGELFF | TGTGCCAGTAAAGTCTACCAGGGGAACACCGGGGAGCTGTTTTTT
TRBJ1-1 | once | TRBV5-6 | - | CASSLGFGGGTEAFF | TGTGCCAGCAGCTTAGGTTTCGGGGGAGGGACTGAAGCTTTCTTT
TRBJ2-3 | - | TRBV7-6 | TRBD2 | CASSLGASGSGDTQYF | TGTGCCAGCAGCCTGGGGGCGAGCGGGAGTGGAGATACGCAGTATTTT
TRBJ1-2 | few | TRBV7-9 | TRBD1 | CASSWDSLNYGYTF | TGTGCCAGCAGCTGGGACAGCCTCAACTATGGCTACACCTTC
TRBJ2-7 | - | TRBV15 | - | CATSPPVQGPTYEQYF | TGTGCCACCAGCCCCCCCGTTCAGGGGCCAACCTACGAGCAGTACTTC
TRBJ1-1 | - | TRBV19 | - | CASSIDLDIGPNTEAFF | TGTGCCAGTAGTATAGACCTGGACATAGGCCCGAACACTGAAGCTTTCTTT
TRBJ1-4 | - | TRBV5-6 | - | CASSYSTGPNEKLFF | TGTGCCAGCAGCTATTCAACAGGGCCTAATGAAAAACTGTTTTTT
TRBJ2-1 | - | TRBV6-5 | TRBD2 | CASSHWEGEQFF | TGTGCCAGCAGCCACTGGGAGGGTGAGCAGTTCTTC
TRBJ2-7 | - | TRBV4-1 | TRBD1 | CASSPGQGGYEQYF | TGCGCCAGCAGCCCGGGACAGGGGGGTTACGAGCAGTACTTC